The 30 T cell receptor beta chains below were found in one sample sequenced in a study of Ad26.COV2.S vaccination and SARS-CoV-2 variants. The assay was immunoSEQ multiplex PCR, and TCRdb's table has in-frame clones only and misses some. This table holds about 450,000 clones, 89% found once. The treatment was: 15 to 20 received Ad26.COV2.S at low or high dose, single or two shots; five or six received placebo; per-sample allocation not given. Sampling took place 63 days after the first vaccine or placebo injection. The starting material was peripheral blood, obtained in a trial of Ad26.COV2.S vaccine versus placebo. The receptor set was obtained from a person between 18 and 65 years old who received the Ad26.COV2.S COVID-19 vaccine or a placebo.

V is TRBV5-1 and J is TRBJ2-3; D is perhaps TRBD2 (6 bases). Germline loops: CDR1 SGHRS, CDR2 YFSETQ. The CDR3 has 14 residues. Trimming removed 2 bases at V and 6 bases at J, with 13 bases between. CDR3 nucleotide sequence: TGCGCCAGCAGCTTCACTAGCCCGGCTGATACGCAGTATTTT. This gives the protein CASSFTSPADTQYF.

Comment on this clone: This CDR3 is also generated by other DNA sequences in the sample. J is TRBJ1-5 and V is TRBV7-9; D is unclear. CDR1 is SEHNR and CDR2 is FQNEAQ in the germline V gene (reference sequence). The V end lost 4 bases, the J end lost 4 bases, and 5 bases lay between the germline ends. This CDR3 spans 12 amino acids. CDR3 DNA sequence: TGTGCCAGCAGCTACCTGAATCAGCCCCAGCATTTT. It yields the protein CASSYLNQPQHF.

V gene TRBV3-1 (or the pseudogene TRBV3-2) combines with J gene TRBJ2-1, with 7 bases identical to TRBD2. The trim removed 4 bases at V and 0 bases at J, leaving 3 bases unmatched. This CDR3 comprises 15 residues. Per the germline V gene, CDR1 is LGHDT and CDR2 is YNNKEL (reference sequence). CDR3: CASSPGGSSYNEQFF. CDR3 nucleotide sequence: TGTGCCAGCAGCCCGGGGGGAAGCTCCTACAATGAGCAGTTCTTC.

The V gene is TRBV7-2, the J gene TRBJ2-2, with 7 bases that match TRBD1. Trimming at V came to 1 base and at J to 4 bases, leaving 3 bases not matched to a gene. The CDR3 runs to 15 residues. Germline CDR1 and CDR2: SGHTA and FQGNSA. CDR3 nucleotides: TGTGCCAGCAGCTTAGAAGGGGGCATCACCGGGGAGCTGTTTTTT. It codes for CASSLEGGITGELFF.

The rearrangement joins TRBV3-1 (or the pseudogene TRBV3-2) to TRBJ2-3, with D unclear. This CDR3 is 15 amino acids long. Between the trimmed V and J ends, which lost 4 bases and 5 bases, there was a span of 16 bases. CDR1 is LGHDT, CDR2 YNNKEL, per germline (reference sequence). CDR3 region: CASSRDSGWGDTQYF. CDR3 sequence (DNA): TGTGCCAGCAGCCGTGATTCGGGCTGGGGAGATACGCAGTATTTT.

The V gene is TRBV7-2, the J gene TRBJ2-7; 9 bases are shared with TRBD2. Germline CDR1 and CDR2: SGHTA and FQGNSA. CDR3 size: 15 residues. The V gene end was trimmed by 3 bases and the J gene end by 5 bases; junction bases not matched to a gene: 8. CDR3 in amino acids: CASSFTAGGPDEQYV. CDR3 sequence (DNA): TGTGCCAGCAGCTTTACCGCGGGAGGGCCGGACGAGCAGTACGTC.

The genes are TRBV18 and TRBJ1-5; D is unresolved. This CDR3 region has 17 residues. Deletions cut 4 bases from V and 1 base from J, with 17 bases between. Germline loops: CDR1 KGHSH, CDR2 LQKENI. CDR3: CASSLTVTHGSNQPQHF. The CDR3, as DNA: TGTGCCAGCTCACTTACAGTTACCCACGGAAGCAATCAGCCCCAGCATTTT.

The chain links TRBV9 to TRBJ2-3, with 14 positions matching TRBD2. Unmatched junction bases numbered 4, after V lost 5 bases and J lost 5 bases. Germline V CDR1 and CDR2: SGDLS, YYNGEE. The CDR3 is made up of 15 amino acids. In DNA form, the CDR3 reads TGTGCCAGCAGTGGGGGACTAGCGGGAGAAGATACGCAGTATTTT. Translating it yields CASSGGLAGEDTQYF. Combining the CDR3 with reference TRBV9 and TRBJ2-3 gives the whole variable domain DSGVTQTPKHLITATGQRVTLRCSPRSGDLSVYWYQQSLDQGLQFLIQYYNGEERAKGNILERFSAQQFPDLHSELNLSSLELGDSALYFCASSGGLAGEDTQYFGPGTRLTVL.

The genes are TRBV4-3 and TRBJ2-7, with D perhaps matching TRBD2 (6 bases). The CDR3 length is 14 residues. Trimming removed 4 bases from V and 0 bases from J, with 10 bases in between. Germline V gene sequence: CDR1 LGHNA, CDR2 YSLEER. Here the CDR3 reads CASSRGVSSYEQYF. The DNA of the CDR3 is TGCGCCAGCAGCCGCGGGGTAAGCTCCTACGAGCAGTACTTC.

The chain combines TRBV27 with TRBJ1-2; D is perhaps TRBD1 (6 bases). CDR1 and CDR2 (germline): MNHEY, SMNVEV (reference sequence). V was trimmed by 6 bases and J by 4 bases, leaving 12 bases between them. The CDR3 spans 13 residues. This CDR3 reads CASSRDITYGYTF. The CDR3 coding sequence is TGTGCCAGCAGCCGGGACATCACCTATGGCTACACCTTC.

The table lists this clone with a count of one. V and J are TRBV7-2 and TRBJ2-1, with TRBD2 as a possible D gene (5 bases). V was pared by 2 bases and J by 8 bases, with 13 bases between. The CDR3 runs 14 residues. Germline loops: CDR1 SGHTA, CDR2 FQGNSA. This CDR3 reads CASSLMPTGDEQFF. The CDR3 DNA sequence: TGTGCCAGCAGCTTAATGCCTACCGGGGATGAGCAGTTCTTC.

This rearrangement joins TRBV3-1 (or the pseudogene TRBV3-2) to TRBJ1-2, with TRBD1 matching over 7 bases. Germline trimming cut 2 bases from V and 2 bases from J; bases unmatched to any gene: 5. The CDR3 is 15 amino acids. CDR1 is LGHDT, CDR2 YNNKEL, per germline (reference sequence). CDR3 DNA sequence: TGTGCCAGCAGCCAACTCGACAGGGAAAACTATGGCTACACCTTC. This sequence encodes CASSQLDRENYGYTF.

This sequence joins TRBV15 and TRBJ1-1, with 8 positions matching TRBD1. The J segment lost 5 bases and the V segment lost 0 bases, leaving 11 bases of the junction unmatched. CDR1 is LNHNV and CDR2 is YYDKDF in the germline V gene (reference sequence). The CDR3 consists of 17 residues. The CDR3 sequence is CATSRDHRGQAGTEAFF. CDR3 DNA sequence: TGTGCCACCAGCAGAGATCATCGGGGACAGGCGGGGACTGAAGCTTTCTTT.

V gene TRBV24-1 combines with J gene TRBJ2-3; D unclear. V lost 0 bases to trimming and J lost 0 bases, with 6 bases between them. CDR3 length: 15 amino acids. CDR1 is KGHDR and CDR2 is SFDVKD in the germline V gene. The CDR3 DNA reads TGTGCCACCAGTGATTTGGGAACTAGCACAGATACGCAGTATTTT. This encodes CATSDLGTSTDTQYF.

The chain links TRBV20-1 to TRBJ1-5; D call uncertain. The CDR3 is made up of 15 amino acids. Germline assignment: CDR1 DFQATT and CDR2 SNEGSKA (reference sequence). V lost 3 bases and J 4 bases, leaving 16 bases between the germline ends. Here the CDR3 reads CSASDLRASNQPQHF. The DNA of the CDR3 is TGCAGTGCTAGTGATTTGAGAGCTAGTAATCAGCCCCAGCATTTT.

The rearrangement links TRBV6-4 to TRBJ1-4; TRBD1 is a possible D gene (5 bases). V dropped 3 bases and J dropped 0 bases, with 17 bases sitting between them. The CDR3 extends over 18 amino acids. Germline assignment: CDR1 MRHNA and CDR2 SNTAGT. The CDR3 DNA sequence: TGTGCCAGCAGTGAGACGCCACAGGTAATTTCAACTAATGAAAAACTGTTTTTT. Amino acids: CASSETPQVISTNEKLFF.

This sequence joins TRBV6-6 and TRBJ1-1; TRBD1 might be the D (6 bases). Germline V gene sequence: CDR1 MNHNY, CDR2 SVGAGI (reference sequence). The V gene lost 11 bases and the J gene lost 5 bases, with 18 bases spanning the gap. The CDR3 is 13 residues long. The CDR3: CASRRGGRTEAFF. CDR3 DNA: TGTGCCTCTCGAAGGGGGGGAAGGACTGAAGCTTTCTTT.

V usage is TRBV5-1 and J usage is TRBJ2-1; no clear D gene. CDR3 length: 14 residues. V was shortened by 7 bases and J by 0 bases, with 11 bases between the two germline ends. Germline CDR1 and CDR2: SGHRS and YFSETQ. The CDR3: CASQDPSSYNEQFF. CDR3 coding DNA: TGCGCCAGCCAAGACCCTAGCTCCTACAATGAGCAGTTCTTC.

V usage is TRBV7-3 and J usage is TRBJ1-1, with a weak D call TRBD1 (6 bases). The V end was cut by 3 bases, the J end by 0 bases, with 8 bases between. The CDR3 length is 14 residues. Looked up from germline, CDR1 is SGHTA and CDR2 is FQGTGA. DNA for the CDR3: TGTGCCAGCAGCTTGGACAGATTGAACACTGAAGCTTTCTTT. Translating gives CASSLDRLNTEAFF.

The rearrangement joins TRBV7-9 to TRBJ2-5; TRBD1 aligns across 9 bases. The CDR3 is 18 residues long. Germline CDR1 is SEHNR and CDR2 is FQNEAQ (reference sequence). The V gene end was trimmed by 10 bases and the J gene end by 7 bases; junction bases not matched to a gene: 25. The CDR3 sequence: CATAGARLDRDRVWTQYF. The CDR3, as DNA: TGTGCCACCGCAGGGGCCCGTCTAGACCGGGACAGGGTTTGGACCCAGTACTTC.

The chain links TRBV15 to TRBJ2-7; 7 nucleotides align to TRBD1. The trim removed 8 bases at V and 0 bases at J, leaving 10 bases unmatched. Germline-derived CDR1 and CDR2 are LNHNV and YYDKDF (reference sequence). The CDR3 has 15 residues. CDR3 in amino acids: CATSKRDRDSYEQYF. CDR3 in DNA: TGTGCCACCTCTAAACGGGACAGAGACTCCTACGAGCAGTACTTC.

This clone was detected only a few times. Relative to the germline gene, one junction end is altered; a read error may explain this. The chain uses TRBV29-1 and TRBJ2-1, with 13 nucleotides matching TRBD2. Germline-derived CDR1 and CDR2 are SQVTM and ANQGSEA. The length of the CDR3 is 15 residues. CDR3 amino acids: CSAEETSGGSNEQFF. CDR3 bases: TGCAGCGCTGAAGAGACTAGCGGGGGGAGCAATGAGCAGTTCTTC.

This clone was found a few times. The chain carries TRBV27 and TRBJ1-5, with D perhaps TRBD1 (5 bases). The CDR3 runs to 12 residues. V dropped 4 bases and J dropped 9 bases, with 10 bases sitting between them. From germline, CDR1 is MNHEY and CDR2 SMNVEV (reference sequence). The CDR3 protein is CASSSSGLPQHF. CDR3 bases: TGTGCCAGCAGTTCCTCAGGGCTGCCCCAGCATTTT.

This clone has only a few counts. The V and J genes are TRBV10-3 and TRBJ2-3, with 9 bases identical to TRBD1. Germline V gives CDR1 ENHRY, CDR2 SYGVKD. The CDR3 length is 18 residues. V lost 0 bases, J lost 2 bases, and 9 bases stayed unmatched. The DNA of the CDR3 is TGTGCCATCAGTGAGTCGGGTTTCTACAGGGGGCCCACAGATACGCAGTATTTT. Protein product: CAISESGFYRGPTDTQYF.

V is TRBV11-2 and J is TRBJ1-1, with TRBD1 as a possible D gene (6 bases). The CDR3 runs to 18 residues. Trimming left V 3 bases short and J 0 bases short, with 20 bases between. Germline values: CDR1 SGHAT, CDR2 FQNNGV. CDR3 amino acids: CASSLPRRTGFMNTEAFF. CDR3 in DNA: TGTGCCAGCAGCTTGCCGAGGCGAACAGGGTTCATGAACACTGAAGCTTTCTTT.

This CDR3 is CASSILVRGTRSTDTQYF. The CDR3 bases are TGTGCCAGTAGTATTCTGGTAAGGGGGACTCGAAGCACAGATACGCAGTATTTT. V is TRBV19 and J is TRBJ2-3, with D possibly being TRBD1 or TRBD2 (6 bases each). The CDR3 totals 18 residues. Per germline, CDR1 LNHDA and CDR2 SQIVND (reference sequence). Trimming shortened V by 3 bases and J by 0 bases, and 19 bases separated the two germline ends.

CDR3 coding DNA: TGTGCCAGCAGCCAAAACCGCCTTACCGTAAACTACAATGAGCAGTTCTTC. Translating it yields CASSQNRLTVNYNEQFF. The V call is TRBV5-8, the J call TRBJ2-1, with unresolved D. Germline CDR1 SGHTS, CDR2 YDEGEE. This CDR3 region has 17 residues. Trimming shortened V by 4 bases and J by 3 bases, and 20 bases separated the two germline ends.

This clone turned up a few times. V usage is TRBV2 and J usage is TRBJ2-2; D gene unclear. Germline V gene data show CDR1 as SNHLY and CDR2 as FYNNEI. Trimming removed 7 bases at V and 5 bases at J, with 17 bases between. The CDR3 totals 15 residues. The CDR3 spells CASKARIGETGELFF. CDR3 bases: TGTGCCAGCAAGGCGAGGATAGGCGAAACCGGGGAGCTGTTTTTT. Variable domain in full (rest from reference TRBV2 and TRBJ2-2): EPEVTQTPSHQVTQMGQEVILRCVPISNHLYFYWYRQILGQKVEFLVSFYNNEISEKSEIFDDQFSVERPDGSNFTLKIRSTKLEDSAMYFCASKARIGETGELFFGEGSRLTVL.

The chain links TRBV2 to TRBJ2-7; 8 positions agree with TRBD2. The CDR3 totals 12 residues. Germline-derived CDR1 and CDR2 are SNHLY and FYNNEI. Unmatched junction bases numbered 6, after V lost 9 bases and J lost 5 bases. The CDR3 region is CASQRELDEQYV. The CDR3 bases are TGTGCCAGTCAGCGGGAGTTGGACGAGCAGTACGTC.

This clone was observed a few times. CDR3 sequence: CAWSTPNTEAFF. The CDR3 DNA reads as TGTGCCTGGAGTACCCCGAACACTGAAGCTTTCTTT. This chain links TRBV30 with TRBJ1-1; D is ambiguous. Germline CDR1 GTSNPN, CDR2 SVGIG (reference sequence). The CDR3 loop spans 12 amino acids. The germline V and J ends were trimmed by 2 bases and 1 base, with 5 bases remaining between them.